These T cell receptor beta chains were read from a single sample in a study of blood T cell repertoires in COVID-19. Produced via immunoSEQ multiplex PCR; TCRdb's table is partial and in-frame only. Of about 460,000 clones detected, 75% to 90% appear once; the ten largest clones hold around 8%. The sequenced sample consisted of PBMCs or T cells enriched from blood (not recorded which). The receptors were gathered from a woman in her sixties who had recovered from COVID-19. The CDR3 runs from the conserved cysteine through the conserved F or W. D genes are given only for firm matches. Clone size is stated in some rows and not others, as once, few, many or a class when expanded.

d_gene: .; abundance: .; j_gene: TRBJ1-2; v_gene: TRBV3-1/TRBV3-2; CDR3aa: CASSLSIYGYTF; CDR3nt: TGTGCCAGCAGCCTGTCCATCTATGGCTACACCTTC
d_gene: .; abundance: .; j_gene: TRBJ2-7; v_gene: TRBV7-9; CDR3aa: CASSPSGLASYEQYF; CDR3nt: TGTGCCAGCAGCCCCAGCGGGCTCGCCTCCTACGAGCAGTACTTC
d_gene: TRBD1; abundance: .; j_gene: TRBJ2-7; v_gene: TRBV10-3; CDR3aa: CAISEQQGTYEQYF; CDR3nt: TGTGCCATCAGTGAGCAACAGGGGACCTACGAGCAGTACTTC
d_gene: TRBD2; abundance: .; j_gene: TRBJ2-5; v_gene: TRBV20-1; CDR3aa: CSGRGGETQYF; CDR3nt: TGCAGTGGGCGGGGGGGGGAGACCCAGTACTTC
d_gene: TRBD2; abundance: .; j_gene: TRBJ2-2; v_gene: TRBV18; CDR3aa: CASSPTSGGAYTNTGELFF; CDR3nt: TGTGCCAGCTCACCGACTAGCGGGGGGGCCTACACGAACACCGGGGAGCTGTTTTTT
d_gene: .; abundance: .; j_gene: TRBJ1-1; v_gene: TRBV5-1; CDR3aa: CASQGQKDTEAFF; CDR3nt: TGCGCCTCCCAGGGGCAGAAAGACACTGAAGCTTTCTTT
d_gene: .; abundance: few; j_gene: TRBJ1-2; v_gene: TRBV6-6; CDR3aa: CASSYTDPTGSRGYTF; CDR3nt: TGTGCCAGCAGTTACACCGACCCCACGGGTTCGCGTGGCTACACCTTC
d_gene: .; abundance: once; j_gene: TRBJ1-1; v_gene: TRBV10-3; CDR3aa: CAISAGFMNTEAFF; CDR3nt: TGTGCCATCAGTGCGGGATTTATGAACACTGAAGCTTTCTTT
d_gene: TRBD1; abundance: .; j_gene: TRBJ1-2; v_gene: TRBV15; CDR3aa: CATSGWTGLTSYGYTF; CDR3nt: TGTGCCACCAGCGGGTGGACAGGGCTCACCTCCTATGGCTACACCTTC
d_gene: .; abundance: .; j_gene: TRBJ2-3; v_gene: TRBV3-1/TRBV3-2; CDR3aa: CASSQWESTDTQYF; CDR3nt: TGTGCCAGCAGCCAATGGGAGTCGACAGATACGCAGTATTTT
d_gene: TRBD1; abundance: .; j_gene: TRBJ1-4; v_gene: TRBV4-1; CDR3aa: CASSQTGSNEKLFF; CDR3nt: TGCGCCAGCAGCCAGACAGGGAGCAATGAAAAACTGTTTTTT
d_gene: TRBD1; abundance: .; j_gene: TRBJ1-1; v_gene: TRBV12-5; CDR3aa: CASGLETGVGVKAFF; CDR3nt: TGTGCTAGTGGTTTGGAGACAGGGGTTGGGGTCAAAGCTTTCTTT
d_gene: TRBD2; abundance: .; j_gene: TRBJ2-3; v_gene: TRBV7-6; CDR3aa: CASSLEPRLAGADTQYF; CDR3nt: TGTGCCAGCAGCTTAGAGCCGAGACTAGCGGGGGCAGATACGCAGTATTTT
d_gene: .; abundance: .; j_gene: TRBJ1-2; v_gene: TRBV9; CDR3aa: CASSVGGRADYGYTF; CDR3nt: TGTGCCAGCAGCGTAGGGGGCAGGGCTGACTATGGCTACACCTTC
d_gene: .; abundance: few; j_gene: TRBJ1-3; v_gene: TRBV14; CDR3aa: CASSQERLYSGNTIYF; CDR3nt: TGTGCCAGCAGCCAAGAAAGACTCTACTCTGGAAACACCATATATTTT
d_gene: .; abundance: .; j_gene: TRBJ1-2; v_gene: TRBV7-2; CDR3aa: CASSLVGTLSNYGYTF; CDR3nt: TGTGCCAGCAGCTTAGTGGGGACACTATCTAACTATGGCTACACCTTC
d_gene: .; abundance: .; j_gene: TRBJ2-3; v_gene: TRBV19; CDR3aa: CASSRAGADTQYF; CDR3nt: TGTGCCAGTAGTAGGGCAGGGGCAGATACGCAGTATTTT
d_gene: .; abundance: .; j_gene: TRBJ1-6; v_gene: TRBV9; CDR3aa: CASSATALNSPLHF; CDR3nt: TGTGCCAGCAGCGCGACAGCCCTGAATTCACCCCTCCACTTT
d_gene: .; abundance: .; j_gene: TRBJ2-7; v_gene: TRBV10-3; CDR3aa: CAISDRLPYEQYF; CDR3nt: TGTGCCATCAGTGACAGGCTCCCCTACGAGCAGTACTTC
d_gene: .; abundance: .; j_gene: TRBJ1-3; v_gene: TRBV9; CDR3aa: CASSVAEGNTIYF; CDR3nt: TGTGCCAGCAGCGTAGCTGAGGGAAACACCATATATTTT
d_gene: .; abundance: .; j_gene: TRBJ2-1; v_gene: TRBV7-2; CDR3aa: CASSLASRTALFF; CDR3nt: TGTGCCAGCAGCTTAGCGAGCCGGACAGCGCTGTTCTTC
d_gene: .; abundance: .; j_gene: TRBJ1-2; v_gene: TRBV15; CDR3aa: CATSRDHLNYGYTF; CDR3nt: TGTGCCACCAGCAGAGATCACCTAAACTATGGCTACACCTTC
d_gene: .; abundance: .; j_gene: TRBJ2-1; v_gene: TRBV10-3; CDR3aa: CAIMYGGKNNEQFF; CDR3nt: TGTGCCATCATGTATGGGGGGAAAAACAATGAGCAGTTCTTC
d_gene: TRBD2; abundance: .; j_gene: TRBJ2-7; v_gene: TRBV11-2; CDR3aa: CASSLISGAFPYEQYF; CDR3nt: TGTGCCAGCAGCTTAATTAGCGGGGCTTTCCCCTACGAGCAGTACTTC
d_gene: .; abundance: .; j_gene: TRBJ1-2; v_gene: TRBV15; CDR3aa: CATVAGGDSYGYTF; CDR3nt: TGTGCCACCGTGGCAGGAGGGGACTCCTATGGCTACACCTTC
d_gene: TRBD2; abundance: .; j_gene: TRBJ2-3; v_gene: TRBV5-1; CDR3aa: CASSSLAGAPTDTQYF; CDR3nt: TGCGCCAGCAGCTCGTTAGCGGGGGCCCCCACAGATACGCAGTATTTT
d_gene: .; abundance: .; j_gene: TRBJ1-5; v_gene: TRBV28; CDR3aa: CASTLRSRGNQPQHF; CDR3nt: TGTGCCAGCACCCTAAGGTCCAGGGGAAATCAGCCCCAGCATTTT
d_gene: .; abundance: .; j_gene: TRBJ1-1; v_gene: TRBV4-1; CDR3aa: CASSQYPGQKNTEAFF; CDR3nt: TGCGCCAGCAGCCAGTATCCGGGACAAAAGAACACTGAAGCTTTCTTT
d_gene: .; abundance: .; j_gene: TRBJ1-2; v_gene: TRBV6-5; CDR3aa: CASSYSRRRDYGYTF; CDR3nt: TGTGCCAGCAGTTACTCTAGGAGAAGAGACTATGGCTACACCTTC
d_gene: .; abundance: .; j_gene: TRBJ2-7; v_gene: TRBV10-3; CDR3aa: CAISEGVTVSYEQYF; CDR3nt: TGTGCCATCAGTGAGGGAGTGACAGTCTCCTACGAGCAGTACTTC
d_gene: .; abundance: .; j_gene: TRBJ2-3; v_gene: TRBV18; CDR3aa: CASSGHPTDTQYF; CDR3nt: TGTGCCAGCTCGGGACATCCCACAGATACGCAGTATTTT
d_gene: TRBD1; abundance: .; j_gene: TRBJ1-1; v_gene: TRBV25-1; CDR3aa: CASSYRGHTEAFF; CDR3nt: TGTGCCAGCAGTTACAGGGGGCACACTGAAGCTTTCTTT
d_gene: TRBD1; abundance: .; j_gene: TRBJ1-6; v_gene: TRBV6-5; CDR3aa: CASSPDRANNSPLHF; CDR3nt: TGTGCCAGCAGTCCGGACAGGGCCAATAATTCACCCCTCCACTTT
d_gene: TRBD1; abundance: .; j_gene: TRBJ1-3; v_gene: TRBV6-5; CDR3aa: CATRTGTISGNTIYF; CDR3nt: TGTGCCACCCGGACAGGGACCATCTCTGGAAACACCATATATTTT
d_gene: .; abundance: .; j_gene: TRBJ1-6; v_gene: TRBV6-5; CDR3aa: CASSFSGDFTDSPLHF; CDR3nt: TGTGCCAGCAGTTTTTCGGGGGATTTTACAGATTCACCCCTCCACTTT
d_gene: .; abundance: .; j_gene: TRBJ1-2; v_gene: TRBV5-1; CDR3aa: CASSLGGVDGYTF; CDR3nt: TGCGCCAGCAGCTTGGGGGGAGTAGATGGCTACACCTTC
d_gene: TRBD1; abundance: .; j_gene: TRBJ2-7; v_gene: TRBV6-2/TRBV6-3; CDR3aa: CASSYFRDRGVQYF; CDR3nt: TGTGCCAGCAGTTACTTCCGGGACAGGGGAGTGCAGTACTTC
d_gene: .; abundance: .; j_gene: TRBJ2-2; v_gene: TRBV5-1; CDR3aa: CASSSQTGNTGELFF; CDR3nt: TGCGCCAGCAGCTCCCAGACAGGGAACACCGGGGAGCTGTTTTTT
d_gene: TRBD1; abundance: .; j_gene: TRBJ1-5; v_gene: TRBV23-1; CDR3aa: CASSHLSPGQHLNDNQPQHF; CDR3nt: TGCGCCAGCAGTCACCTGTCACCGGGACAGCATCTTAATGACAATCAGCCCCAGCATTTT
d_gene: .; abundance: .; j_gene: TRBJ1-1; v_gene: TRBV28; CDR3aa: CASERPGALGEAFF; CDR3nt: TGTGCCAGCGAACGGCCAGGGGCCTTGGGGGAAGCTTTCTTT
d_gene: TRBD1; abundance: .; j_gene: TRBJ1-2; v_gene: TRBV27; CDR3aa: CASPRQGHGYTF; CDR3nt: TGTGCCAGCCCACGACAGGGGCATGGCTACACCTTC
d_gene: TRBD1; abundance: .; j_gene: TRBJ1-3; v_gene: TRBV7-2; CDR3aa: CASSLSLRGQGISGNTIYF; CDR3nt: TGTGCCAGCAGCTTATCTCTAAGGGGACAGGGAATCTCTGGAAACACCATATATTTT
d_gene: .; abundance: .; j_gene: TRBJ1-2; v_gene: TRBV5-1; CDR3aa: CASSLGGVNYGYTF; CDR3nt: TGCGCCAGCAGCTTGGGCGGGGTAAACTATGGCTACACCTTC
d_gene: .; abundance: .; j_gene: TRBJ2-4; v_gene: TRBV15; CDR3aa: CATAGTKNIQYF; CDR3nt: TGTGCCACTGCCGGGACTAAAAACATTCAGTACTTC
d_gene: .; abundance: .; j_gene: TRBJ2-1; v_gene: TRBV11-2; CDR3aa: CASSLPRDSDNEQFF; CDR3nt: TGTGCCAGCAGCTTACCCCGGGACTCCGACAATGAGCAGTTCTTC
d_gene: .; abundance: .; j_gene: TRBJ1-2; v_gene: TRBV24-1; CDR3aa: CATSDNTGPYGYTF; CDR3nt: TGTGCCACCAGTGATAATACAGGGCCGTATGGCTACACCTTC
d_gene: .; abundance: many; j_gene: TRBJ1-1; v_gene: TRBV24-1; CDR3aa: CATRGALGTEAFF; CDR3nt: TGTGCCACCAGGGGGGCGCTGGGCACTGAAGCTTTCTTT
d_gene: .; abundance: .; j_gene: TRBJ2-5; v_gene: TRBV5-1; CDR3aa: CATKRGGTATETQYF; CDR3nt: TGCGCCACCAAAAGGGGGGGGACCGCAACGGAGACCCAGTACTTC
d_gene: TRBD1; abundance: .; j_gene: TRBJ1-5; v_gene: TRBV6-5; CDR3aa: CASSSHRGPQHF; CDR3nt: TGTGCCAGCAGTTCCCACAGGGGGCCCCAGCATTTT
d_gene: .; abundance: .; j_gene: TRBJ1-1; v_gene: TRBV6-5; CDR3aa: CASGADRTNTEAFF; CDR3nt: TGTGCCAGCGGAGCCGACAGAACGAACACTGAAGCTTTCTTT
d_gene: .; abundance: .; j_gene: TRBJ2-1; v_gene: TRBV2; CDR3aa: CASSDRFPGSYNEQFF; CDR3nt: TGTGCCAGCAGTGACCGATTTCCGGGGTCCTACAATGAGCAGTTCTTC
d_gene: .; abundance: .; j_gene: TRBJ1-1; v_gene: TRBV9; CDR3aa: CASTRRDYTEAFF; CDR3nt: TGTGCCAGCACACGCAGGGACTACACTGAAGCTTTCTTT
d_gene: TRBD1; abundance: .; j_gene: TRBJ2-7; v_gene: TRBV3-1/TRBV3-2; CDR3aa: CASSQGTGSSYEQYF; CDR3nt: TGTGCCAGCAGCCAAGGGACAGGGAGCTCCTACGAGCAGTACTTC
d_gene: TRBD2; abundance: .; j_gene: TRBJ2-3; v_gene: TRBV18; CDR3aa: CASSPLLAGDTQYF; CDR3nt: TGTGCCAGCTCACCACTCCTAGCGGGCGATACGCAGTATTTT